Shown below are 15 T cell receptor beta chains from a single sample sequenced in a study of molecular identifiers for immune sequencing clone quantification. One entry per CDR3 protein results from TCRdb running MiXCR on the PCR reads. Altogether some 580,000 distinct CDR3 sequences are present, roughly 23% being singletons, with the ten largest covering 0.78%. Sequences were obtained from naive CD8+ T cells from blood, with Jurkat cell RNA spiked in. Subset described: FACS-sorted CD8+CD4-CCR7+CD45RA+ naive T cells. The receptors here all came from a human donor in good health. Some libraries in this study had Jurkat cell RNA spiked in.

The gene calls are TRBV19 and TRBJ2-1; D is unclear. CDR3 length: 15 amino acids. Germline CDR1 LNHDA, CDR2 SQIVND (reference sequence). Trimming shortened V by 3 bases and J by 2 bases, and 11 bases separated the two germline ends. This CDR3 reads CASSMWDATYNEQFF. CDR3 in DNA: TGTGCCAGTAGTATGTGGGATGCGACCTACAATGAGCAGTTCTTC. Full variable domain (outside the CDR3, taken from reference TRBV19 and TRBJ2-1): DGGITQSPKYLFRKEGQNVTLSCEQNLNHDAMYWYRQDPGQGLRLIYYSQIVNDFQKGDIAEGYSVSREKKESFPLTVTSAQKNPTAFYLCASSMWDATYNEQFFGPGTRLTVL.

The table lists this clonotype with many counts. This chain's CDR3 is CASSSSDQPQHF. DNA of the CDR3: TGTGCCAGCAGCTCCTCAGATCAGCCCCAGCATTTT. V gene TRBV11-2 combines with J gene TRBJ1-5; unclear D gene. Germline CDR1 is SGHAT and CDR2 is FQNNGV. The V and J ends lost 4 bases and 5 bases respectively, with 6 bases between them. This CDR3 is 12 amino acids long.

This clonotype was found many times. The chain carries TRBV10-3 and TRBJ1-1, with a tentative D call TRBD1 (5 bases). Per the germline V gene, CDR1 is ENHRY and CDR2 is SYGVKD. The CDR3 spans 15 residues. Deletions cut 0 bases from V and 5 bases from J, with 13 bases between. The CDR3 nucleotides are TGTGCCATCAGTGAGTCGATCGGGGGGGTTACTGAAGCTTTCTTT. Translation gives CAISESIGGVTEAFF.

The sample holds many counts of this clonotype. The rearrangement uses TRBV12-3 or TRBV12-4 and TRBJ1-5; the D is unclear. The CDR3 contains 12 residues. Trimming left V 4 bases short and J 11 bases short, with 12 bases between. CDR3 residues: CASSSGSWAQHF. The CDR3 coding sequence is TGTGCCAGCAGTTCGGGTTCCTGGGCCCAGCATTTT.

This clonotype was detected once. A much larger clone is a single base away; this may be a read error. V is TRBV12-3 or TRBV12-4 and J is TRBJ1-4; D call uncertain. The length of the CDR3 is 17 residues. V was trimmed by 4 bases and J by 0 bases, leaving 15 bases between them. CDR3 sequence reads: CASSSVGSGATNEKLFF. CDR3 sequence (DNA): TGTGCCAGCAGTTCTGTAGGTTCCGGAGCAACTAATGAAAAACTGTTTTTT.

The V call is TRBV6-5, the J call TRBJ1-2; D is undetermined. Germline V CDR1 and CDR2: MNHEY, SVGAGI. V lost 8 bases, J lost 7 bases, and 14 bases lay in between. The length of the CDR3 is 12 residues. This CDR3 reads CASVTREGGYTF. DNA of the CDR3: TGTGCCAGCGTGACAAGGGAGGGTGGCTACACCTTC.

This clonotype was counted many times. The CDR3: CASTHTYDPYTDTQYF. DNA of the CDR3: TGTGCCAGCACCCACACCTATGACCCATACACAGATACGCAGTATTTT. The chain couples TRBV11-2 to TRBJ2-3, with no clear D. Germline CDR1 is SGHAT and CDR2 is FQNNGV. V dropped 7 bases and J dropped 2 bases, with 19 bases sitting between them. This CDR3 has 16 residues. The full variable domain, its missing parts supplied by reference TRBV11-2 and TRBJ2-3, is EAGVAQSPRYKIIEKRQSVAFWCNPISGHATLYWYQQILGQGPKLLIQFQNNGVVDDSQLPKDRFSAERLKGVDSTLKIQPAKLEDSAVYLCASTHTYDPYTDTQYFGPGTRLTVL.

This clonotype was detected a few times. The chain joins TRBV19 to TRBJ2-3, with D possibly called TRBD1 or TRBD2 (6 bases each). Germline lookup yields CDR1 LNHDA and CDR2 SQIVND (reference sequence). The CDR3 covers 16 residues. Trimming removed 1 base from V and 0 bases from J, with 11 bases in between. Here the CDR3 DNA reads TGTGCCAGTAGTATAGCGGGGGCGGTGAGCACAGATACGCAGTATTTT. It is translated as CASSIAGAVSTDTQYF. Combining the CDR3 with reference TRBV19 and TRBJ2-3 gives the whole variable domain DGGITQSPKYLFRKEGQNVTLSCEQNLNHDAMYWYRQDPGQGLRLIYYSQIVNDFQKGDIAEGYSVSREKKESFPLTVTSAQKNPTAFYLCASSIAGAVSTDTQYFGPGTRLTVL.

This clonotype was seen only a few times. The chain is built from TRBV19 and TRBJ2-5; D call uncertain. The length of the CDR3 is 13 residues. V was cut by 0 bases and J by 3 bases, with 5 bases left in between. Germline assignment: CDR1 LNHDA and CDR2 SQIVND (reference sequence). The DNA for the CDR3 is TGTGCCAGTAGTATAGATCTGGAAGAGACCCAGTACTTC. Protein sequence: CASSIDLEETQYF.

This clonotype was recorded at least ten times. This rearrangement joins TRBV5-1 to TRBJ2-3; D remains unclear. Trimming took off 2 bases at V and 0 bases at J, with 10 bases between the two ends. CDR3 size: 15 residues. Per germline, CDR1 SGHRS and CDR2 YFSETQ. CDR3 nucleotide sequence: TGCGCCAGCAGCTTTAGGCACCCTAGCACAGATACGCAGTATTTT. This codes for CASSFRHPSTDTQYF.

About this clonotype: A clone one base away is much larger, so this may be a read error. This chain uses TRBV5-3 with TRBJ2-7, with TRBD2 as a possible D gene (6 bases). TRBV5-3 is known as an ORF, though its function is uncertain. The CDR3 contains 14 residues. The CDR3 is CASSLEGRNYEQYF. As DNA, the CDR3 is TGTGCCAGCAGCTTGGAGGGACGGAACTACGAGCAGTACTTC.

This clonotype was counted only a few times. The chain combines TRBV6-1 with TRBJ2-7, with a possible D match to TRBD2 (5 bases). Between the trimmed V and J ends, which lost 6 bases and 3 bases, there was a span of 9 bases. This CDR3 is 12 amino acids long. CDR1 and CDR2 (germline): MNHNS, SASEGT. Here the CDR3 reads CASRAGFYEQYF. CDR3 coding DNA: TGTGCCAGCAGGGCGGGTTTCTACGAGCAGTACTTC.

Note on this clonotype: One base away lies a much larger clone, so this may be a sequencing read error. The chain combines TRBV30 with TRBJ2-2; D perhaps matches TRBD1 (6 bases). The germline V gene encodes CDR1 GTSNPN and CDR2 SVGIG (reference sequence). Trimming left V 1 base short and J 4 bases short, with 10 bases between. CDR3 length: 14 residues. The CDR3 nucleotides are TGTGCCTGGAGTGCGACAGGCCCCACCGGGGAGCTGTTTTTT. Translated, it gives CAWSATGPTGELFF.

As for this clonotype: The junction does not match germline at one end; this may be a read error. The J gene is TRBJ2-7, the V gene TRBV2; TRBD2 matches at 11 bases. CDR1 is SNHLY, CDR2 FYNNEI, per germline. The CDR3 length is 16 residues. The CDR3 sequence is CARSRPSLAGEDERYF. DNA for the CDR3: TGTGCCCGCAGCCGGCCCTCACTAGCGGGAGAGGACGAGCGGTACTTC.

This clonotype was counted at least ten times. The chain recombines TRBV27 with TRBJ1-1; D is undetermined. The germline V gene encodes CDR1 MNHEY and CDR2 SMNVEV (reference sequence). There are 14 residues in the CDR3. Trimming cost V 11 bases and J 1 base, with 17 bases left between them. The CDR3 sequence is CASRSVDANTEAFF. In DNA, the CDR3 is TGTGCCTCCCGTTCGGTAGATGCGAACACTGAAGCTTTCTTT.